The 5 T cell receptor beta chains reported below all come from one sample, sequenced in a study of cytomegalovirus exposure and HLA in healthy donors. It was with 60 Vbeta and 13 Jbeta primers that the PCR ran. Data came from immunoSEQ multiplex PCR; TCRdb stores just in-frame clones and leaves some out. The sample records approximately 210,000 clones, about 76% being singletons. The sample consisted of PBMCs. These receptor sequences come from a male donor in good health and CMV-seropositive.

The CDR3 reads CASSLPGGGYNEQFF. DNA for the CDR3: TGTGCCAGCAGTTTACCGGGAGGCGGGTACAATGAGCAGTTCTTC. V gene TRBV27 combines with J gene TRBJ2-1, with TRBD2 matching over 7 bases. Germline V gene lookup returns CDR1 MNHEY and CDR2 SMNVEV (reference sequence). V shed 2 bases, J shed 4 bases, and the junction held 5 bases outside the gene matches. This CDR3 contains 15 residues.

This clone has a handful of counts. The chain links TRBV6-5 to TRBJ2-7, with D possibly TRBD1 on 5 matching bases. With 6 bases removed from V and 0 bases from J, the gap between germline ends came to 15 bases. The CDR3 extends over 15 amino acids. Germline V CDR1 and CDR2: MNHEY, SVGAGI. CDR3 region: CASRPTGPSSYEQYF. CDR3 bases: TGTGCCAGCAGGCCTACAGGACCCAGCTCCTACGAGCAGTACTTC.

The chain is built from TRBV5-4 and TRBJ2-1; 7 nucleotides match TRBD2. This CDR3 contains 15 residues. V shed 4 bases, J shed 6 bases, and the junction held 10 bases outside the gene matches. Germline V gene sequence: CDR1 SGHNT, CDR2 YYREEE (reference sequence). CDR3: CASSLQAGSINEQFF. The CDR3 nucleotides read TGTGCCAGCAGCCTACAAGCGGGATCGATCAATGAGCAGTTCTTC.

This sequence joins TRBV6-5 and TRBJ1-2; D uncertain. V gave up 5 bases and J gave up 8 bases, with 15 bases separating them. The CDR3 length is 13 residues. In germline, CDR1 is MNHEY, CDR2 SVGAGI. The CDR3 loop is CASSLVADSGYTF. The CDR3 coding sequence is TGTGCCAGCAGTCTCGTCGCGGACTCCGGCTACACCTTC.

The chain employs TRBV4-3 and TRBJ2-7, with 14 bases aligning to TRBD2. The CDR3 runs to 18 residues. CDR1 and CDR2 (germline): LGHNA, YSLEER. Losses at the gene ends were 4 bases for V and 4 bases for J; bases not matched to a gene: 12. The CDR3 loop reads CASSLSIGLAGGPYEQYF. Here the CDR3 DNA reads TGCGCCAGCAGCCTTTCTATAGGACTAGCGGGAGGCCCTTACGAGCAGTACTTC.